The 10 T cell receptor beta chains below all came from one sample that was sequenced in a study of PD-L1 blockade in urothelial cancer. The time point denotes: peripheral blood 6 weeks after treatment start. Data came from immunoSEQ multiplex PCR; TCRdb stores just in-frame clones and leaves some out. The sample lists more than 30,000 clones; 89% were seen once. The sequenced sample was PBMCs, obtained around atezolizumab (anti-PD-L1) treatment. These receptors were collected from a man older than 75 with urothelial cancer.

This clone has just one count. The chain is built from TRBV28 and TRBJ1-2; a possible D gene is TRBD1 (6 bases). This CDR3 region has 13 residues. CDR1 and CDR2 from the germline V gene are MDHEN and SYDVKM. Trimming shortened V by 7 bases and J by 4 bases, and 13 bases separated the two germline ends. The CDR3 loop reads CASTYRVSYGYTF. The DNA for the CDR3 is TGTGCCAGCACATACAGGGTGAGCTATGGCTACACCTTC.

The gene calls are TRBV14 and TRBJ1-4; 9 bases are shared with TRBD1. With V trimmed by 3 bases and J by 4 bases, 9 bases remained unmatched. Germline V CDR1 and CDR2: SGHDN, FVKESK. The CDR3 has 17 amino acids. The CDR3 protein is CASSHWTGVPFNEKLFF. The CDR3 bases are TGTGCCAGCAGCCACTGGACAGGGGTACCATTTAATGAAAAACTGTTTTTT.

This chain uses TRBV5-1 with TRBJ2-3; TRBD2 aligns across 10 bases. This CDR3 is built from 20 residues. J was trimmed by 5 bases and V by 3 bases; bases with no gene match: 21. Germline V gene sequence: CDR1 SGHRS, CDR2 YFSETQ. The CDR3 protein is CASSWPDKREGPRFRDTQYF. CDR3 nucleotides: TGCGCCAGCAGCTGGCCGGATAAGCGGGAGGGCCCTCGTTTTAGAGATACGCAGTATTTT.

This chain connects TRBV20-1 to TRBJ2-7; D is undetermined. Germline loops: CDR1 DFQATT, CDR2 SNEGSKA (reference sequence). Trimming pared 3 bases from V and 3 bases from J, leaving 6 bases between. The CDR3 totals 11 residues. In DNA, the CDR3 is TGCAGTGCTAGGGCCGACTACGAGCAGTACTTC. This encodes CSARADYEQYF.

This clone was seen just once. This chain joins TRBV28 and TRBJ2-7; 10 bases align to TRBD1. The CDR3 totals 15 residues. The germline V gene encodes CDR1 MDHEN and CDR2 SYDVKM. V gave up 4 bases and J gave up 4 bases; unmatched junction bases: 7. The CDR3: CASSSGQGIGYEQYF. The CDR3 bases are TGTGCCAGCAGTTCGGGACAGGGGATAGGTTACGAGCAGTACTTC.

The chain links TRBV2 to TRBJ2-2; D is possibly TRBD1 (6 bases). V was trimmed by 4 bases and J by 5 bases, leaving 14 bases between them. This CDR3 spans 15 amino acids. The germline V gene has CDR1 SNHLY and CDR2 FYNNEI. The CDR3 DNA reads as TGTGCCAGCAGTGCCCAGGGGCGGAAGACCGGGGAGCTGTTTTTT. It specifies CASSAQGRKTGELFF. The full variable domain, with the rest looked up from reference TRBV2 and TRBJ2-2, is EPEVTQTPSHQVTQMGQEVILRCVPISNHLYFYWYRQILGQKVEFLVSFYNNEISEKSEIFDDQFSVERPDGSNFTLKIRSTKLEDSAMYFCASSAQGRKTGELFFGEGSRLTVL.

This clone qualifies as medium-sized (0.01 to 0.1%). This chain joins TRBV6-5 and TRBJ1-5; D may be TRBD1 (5 bases). Germline values: CDR1 MNHEY, CDR2 SVGAGI. The germline V and J ends were trimmed by 6 bases and 3 bases, with 9 bases remaining between them. The CDR3 length is 13 residues. The CDR3: CASRGGTNQPQHF. In DNA form, the CDR3 reads TGTGCCAGCAGAGGAGGGACCAATCAGCCCCAGCATTTT.

The rearrangement links TRBV19 to TRBJ1-6; D not certain. Germline lookup yields CDR1 LNHDA and CDR2 SQIVND (reference sequence). The CDR3 runs 14 residues. The V end was cut by 6 bases, the J end by 9 bases, with 15 bases between. Here the CDR3 DNA reads TGTGCCAGTAGCCCCAAATGGGAGCGTTCACCCCTCCACTTT. It translates to CASSPKWERSPLHF.

The sample holds one count of this clone. Other nucleotide sequences from this sample produce the same CDR3. The chain is built from TRBV5-1 and TRBJ2-1; 11 nucleotides match TRBD2. This CDR3 region has 15 residues. The V and J ends lost 1 base and 3 bases, in that order; junction bases with no gene match: 0. Germline loops: CDR1 SGHRS, CDR2 YFSETQ. For the CDR3, the DNA is TGCGCCAGCAGCTTGACTAGCGGGGGCTACAATGAGCAGTTCTTC. This codes for CASSLTSGGYNEQFF.

This chain uses TRBV5-1 with TRBJ1-5; 9 nucleotides match TRBD1. CDR3 size: 16 residues. Looked up from germline, CDR1 is SGHRS and CDR2 is YFSETQ. After removal of 0 bases from V and 7 bases from J, the junction contained 8 bases not matched to a gene. The CDR3, as DNA: TGCGCCAGCAGCTTGGAGCCGGGACAGGGAGGCCAGCCCCAGCATTTT. Translation: CASSLEPGQGGQPQHF.